This T cell receptor (beta chain) was sequenced during a study of shared clonotypes between healthy human individuals. General observations from the study: Some clonotypes were shared by all four sorted-subset donors, while others were not shared. The non-shared ones had lower generation probabilities than the shared ones. What rarefaction showed was incomplete sorted-subset sequencing despite large depth.

Deep was the level used in running the assay. Sequencing was performed with immunoSEQ multiplex PCR; in TCRdb, only in-frame clones are kept and a portion is missing. The data hold 2 million to 2.5 million clones, with 90% to 96% observed a single time. Points on this clone: What it binds is not known.

The CDR3 consists of 16 residues. With V trimmed by 2 bases and J by 4 bases, 7 bases remained unmatched. Germline CDR1 is SGHKS and CDR2 is YYEKEE (reference sequence). CD45RA+ naive and CD45RA-negative memory subsets were separated from CD4+ cells. The TCR originated in a man between 18 and 29 years old in good health. The material sequenced was naive CD4+ T cells sorted from blood. Subset reported: CD45RA+ positively selected. This sequence joins TRBV5-5 and TRBJ2-7; TRBD2 matches at 12 bases. The chain's CDR3 is CASSFLAGGHGYEQYF. The CDR3 DNA is TGTGCCAGCAGCTTCCTAGCGGGAGGGCACGGTTACGAGCAGTACTTC.